This T cell receptor beta chain was captured in a study of blood T cell repertoires in COVID-19. On the study more broadly: Both acute and convalescent COVID-19 samples were obtained from the United States, Italy and Spain. T cells, B-cell-depleted T cells, or PBMCs provided the cDNA or gDNA that served as material.

With 4 bases removed from V and 8 bases from J, the gap between germline ends came to 19 bases. The germline V gene encodes CDR1 SGHRS and CDR2 YFSETQ. The CDR3 is 15 amino acids. Assay: immunoSEQ multiplex PCR; the TCRdb copy retains only in-frame clones and omits some. The sample has approximately 59,000 clones, around 80% seen once. The sample consisted of peripheral blood. This receptor was taken from an elderly man with acute or convalescent COVID-19. The chain has TRBV5-1 and TRBJ2-1; possible D gene TRBD2, 6 bases. CDR3 DNA sequence: TGCGCCAGCAGCCTGGGACTCCCCGCAATGGATGAGCAGTTCTTC. This encodes CASSLGLPAMDEQFF.